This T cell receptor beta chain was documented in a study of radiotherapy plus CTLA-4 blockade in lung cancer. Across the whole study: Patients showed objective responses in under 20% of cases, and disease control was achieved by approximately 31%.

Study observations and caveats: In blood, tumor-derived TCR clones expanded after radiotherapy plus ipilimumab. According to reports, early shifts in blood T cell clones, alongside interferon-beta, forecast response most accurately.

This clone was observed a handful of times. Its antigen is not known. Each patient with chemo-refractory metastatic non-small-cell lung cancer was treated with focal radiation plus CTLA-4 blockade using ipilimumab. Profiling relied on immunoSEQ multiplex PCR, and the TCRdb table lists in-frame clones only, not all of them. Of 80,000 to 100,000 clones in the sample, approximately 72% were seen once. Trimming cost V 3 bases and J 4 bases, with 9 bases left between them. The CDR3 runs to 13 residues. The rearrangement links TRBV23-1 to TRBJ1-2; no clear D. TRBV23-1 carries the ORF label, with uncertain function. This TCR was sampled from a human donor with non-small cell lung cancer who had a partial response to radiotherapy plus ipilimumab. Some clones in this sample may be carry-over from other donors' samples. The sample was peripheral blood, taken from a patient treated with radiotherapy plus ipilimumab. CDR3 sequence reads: CASSQSGPYGYTF. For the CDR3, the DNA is TGCGCCAGCAGTCAGTCAGGCCCCTATGGCTACACCTTC.